This entry features one TCR beta chain sequence. Its antigen is undetermined. This record comes from a study of cytomegalovirus exposure and HLA in healthy donors. Here immunoSEQ multiplex PCR was the method, and the copy in TCRdb shows in-frame clones only, minus some. The repertoire includes 55,000 to 75,000 clones, about 94% of them detected once, and about 4.2% sits in the top ten. Findings and caveats of the study: It was approximately 150 TCR beta chains that were listed as cytomegalovirus-associated. Across donors, most TCRs were seen rarely, yet some public ones were widespread.

The V and J ends lost 1 base and 0 bases respectively, with 3 bases between them. This CDR3 has 13 amino acids. The germline CDR1 and CDR2 sequences are SEHNR and FQNEAQ (reference sequence). The receptor's source is a man between 18 and 29 years old in good health and CMV-seropositive. The chain carries TRBV7-9 and TRBJ1-1; D unclear. The source material was PBMCs. The CDR3 coding sequence is TGTGCCAGCAGCTTAGGTATGAACACTGAAGCTTTCTTT. Protein: CASSLGMNTEAFF.